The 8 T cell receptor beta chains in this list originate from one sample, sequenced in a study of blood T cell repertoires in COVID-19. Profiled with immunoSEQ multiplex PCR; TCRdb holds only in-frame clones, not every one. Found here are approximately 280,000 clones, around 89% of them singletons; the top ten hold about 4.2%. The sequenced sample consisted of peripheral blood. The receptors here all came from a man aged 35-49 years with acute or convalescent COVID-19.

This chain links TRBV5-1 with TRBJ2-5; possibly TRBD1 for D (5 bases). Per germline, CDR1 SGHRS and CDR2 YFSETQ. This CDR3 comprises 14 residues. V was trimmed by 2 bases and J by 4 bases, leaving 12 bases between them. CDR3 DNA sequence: TGCGCCAGCAGCTTTGCTGCAGGGTTAGAGACCCAGTACTTC. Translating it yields CASSFAAGLETQYF.

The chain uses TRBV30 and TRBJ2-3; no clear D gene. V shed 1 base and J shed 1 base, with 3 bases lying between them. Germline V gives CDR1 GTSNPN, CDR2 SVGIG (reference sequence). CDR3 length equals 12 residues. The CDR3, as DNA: TGTGCCTGGAGTGGGCGCACAGATACGCAGTATTTT. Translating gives CAWSGRTDTQYF.

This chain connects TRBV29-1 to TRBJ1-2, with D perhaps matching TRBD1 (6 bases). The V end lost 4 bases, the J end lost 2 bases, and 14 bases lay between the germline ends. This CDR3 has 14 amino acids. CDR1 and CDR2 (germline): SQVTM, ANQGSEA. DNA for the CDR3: TGCAGCGTTGCCCCTCGGGGGGCGAACTATGGCTACACCTTC. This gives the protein CSVAPRGANYGYTF.

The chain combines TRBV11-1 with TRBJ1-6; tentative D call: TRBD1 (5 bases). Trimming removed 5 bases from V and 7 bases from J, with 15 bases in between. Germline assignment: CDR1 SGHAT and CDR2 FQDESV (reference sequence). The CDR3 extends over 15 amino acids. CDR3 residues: CASSPGLGLNSPLHF. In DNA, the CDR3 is TGTGCCAGCAGCCCGGGACTCGGCCTGAATTCACCCCTCCACTTT. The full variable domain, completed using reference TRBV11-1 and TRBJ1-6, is EAEVAQSPRYKITEKSQAVAFWCDPISGHATLYWYRQILGQGPELLVQFQDESVVDDSQLPKDRFSAERLKGVDSTLKIQPAELGDSAMYLCASSPGLGLNSPLHFGNGTRLTVT.

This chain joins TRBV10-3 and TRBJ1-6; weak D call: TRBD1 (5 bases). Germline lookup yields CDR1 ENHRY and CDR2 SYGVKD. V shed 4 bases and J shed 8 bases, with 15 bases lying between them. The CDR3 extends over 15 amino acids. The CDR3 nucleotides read TGTGCCATCAGTGCCTCTGCAGGGTGGGATTCACCCCTCCACTTT. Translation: CAISASAGWDSPLHF.

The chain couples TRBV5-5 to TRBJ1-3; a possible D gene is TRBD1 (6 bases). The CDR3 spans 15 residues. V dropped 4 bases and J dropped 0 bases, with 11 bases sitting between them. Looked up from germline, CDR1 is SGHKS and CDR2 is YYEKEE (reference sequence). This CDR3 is CASSAPTGSGNTIYF. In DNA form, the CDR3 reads TGTGCCAGCAGCGCCCCGACAGGCTCTGGAAACACCATATATTTT.

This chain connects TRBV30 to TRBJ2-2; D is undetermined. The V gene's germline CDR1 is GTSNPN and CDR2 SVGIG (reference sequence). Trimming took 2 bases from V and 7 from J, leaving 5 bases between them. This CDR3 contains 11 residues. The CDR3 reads CAWSTRGELFF. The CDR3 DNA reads TGTGCCTGGAGTACACGCGGGGAGCTGTTTTTT.

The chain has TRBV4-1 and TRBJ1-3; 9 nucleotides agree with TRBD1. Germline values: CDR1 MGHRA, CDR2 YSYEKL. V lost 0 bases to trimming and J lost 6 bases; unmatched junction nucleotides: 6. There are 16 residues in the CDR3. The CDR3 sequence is CASSQDHRTGANTIYF. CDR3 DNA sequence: TGCGCCAGCAGCCAAGATCATAGGACAGGGGCAAACACCATATATTTT.